What follows are 14 T cell receptor beta chains derived from one specimen sequenced in a study of read filtering for tumor transcriptome and immune sequencing. From 350 to 500 ng of RNA, a library with molecular barcoded alpha/delta and beta/gamma adaptors was made. TCRdb independently ran MiXCR on the reads; one entry per CDR3 protein. The sample yields roughly 60,000 distinct CDR3 sequences, 20% to 25% seen once. The sequencing sample was made of a population of CD138-negative cells sorted from bone marrow. The receptors were sampled from a donor aged 40 or over with multiple myeloma.

With regard to this clonotype: This may come from a read error, since a much larger clone is one base off. The V and J genes are TRBV12-3 or TRBV12-4 and TRBJ1-1; the D is unclear. The germline V and J ends were trimmed by 4 bases and 1 base, with 13 bases remaining between them. CDR3 length equals 15 residues. The CDR3 spells CASSSYRDANTEAFF. The CDR3 region has the DNA TGTGCCAGCAGTTCCTACCGGGATGCGAACACTGAAGCTTTCTTT.

About this clonotype itself: A much bigger clone sits one base away, suggesting this may be a read error. The chain uses TRBV29-1 and TRBJ2-2; D not certain. The ends were cut back, 6 bases at V and 4 bases at J, with 9 bases in the middle. The CDR3 totals 12 residues. Per the germline V gene, CDR1 is SQVTM and CDR2 is ANQGSEA. The CDR3: CSVKESTGELFF. In DNA form, the CDR3 reads TGCAGCGTGAAAGAGAGCACCGGGGAGCTGTTTTTT.

The chain uses TRBV7-6 and TRBJ2-1; D unclear. The CDR3 contains 15 residues. CDR1 is SGHVS and CDR2 is FNYEAQ in the germline V gene. V was pared by 6 bases and J by 4 bases, with 16 bases between. CDR3 amino acids: CASRSRLPAYNEQFF. The CDR3 DNA follows: TGTGCCAGCAGGTCAAGACTTCCCGCATACAATGAGCAGTTCTTC.

This clonotype is labeled as medium-sized. This chain joins TRBV5-1 and TRBJ2-1; TRBD1 agrees at 9 bases. CDR1 and CDR2 from the germline V gene are SGHRS and YFSETQ. Germline trimming cut 4 bases from V and 6 bases from J; bases unmatched to any gene: 11. This CDR3 region has 16 residues. The CDR3 DNA reads as TGCGCCAGCAGCCCAAACCCCGGGACAGGGCCCAATGAGCAGTTCTTC. Amino acids: CASSPNPGTGPNEQFF.

In its sample, this clonotype was seen many times. This CDR3 is CASSLDRDPGVSHGYTF. The CDR3, as DNA: TGTGCCAGCAGCTTGGACAGGGACCCGGGGGTGTCTCATGGCTACACCTTC. The rearrangement links TRBV5-4 to TRBJ1-2, with D tentatively TRBD1 (6 bases). Trimming cost V 0 bases and J 6 bases, with 21 bases left between them. This CDR3 spans 17 amino acids. Germline CDR1 SGHNT, CDR2 YYREEE (reference sequence).

This clonotype was picked up many times. V and J are TRBV4-2 and TRBJ1-5, with D uncertain. CDR3 length: 13 residues. Deletions cut 4 bases from V and 2 bases from J, with 6 bases between. CDR1 is LGHNA and CDR2 is YNFKEQ in the germline V gene. The CDR3 DNA sequence: TGTGCCAGCAGCCCGAACGGCAATCAGCCCCAGCATTTT. Amino acid sequence: CASSPNGNQPQHF.

This clonotype has at least ten counts. The chain recombines TRBV29-1 with TRBJ2-1, with TRBD2 matching over 13 bases. V trimming: 7 bases; J trimming: 4 bases; junction bases outside the gene matches: 4. CDR3 length equals 14 residues. Germline lookup yields CDR1 SQVTM and CDR2 ANQGSEA. The CDR3 DNA is TGCAGCGCTGGACTAGCGGGAGAGTACAATGAGCAGTTCTTC. This translates into CSAGLAGEYNEQFF.

The chain has TRBV7-3 and TRBJ2-3; 7 nucleotides match TRBD1. Looked up from germline, CDR1 is SGHTA and CDR2 is FQGTGA. The CDR3 is 15 residues long. V lost 5 bases, J lost 5 bases, and 10 bases stayed unmatched. The CDR3 protein is CASSRVGGLEDTQYF. CDR3 bases: TGTGCCAGCAGCAGGGTAGGGGGCCTTGAAGATACGCAGTATTTT.

This clonotype was recorded at least ten times. The chain links TRBV28 to TRBJ1-1; D is unresolved. V lost 6 bases and J lost 11, with 16 bases in between. This CDR3 spans 12 amino acids. Germline-derived CDR1 and CDR2 are MDHEN and SYDVKM. This CDR3 reads CASSSRLGGAFF. As DNA, the CDR3 is TGTGCCAGCAGCTCTCGACTGGGAGGGGCTTTCTTT.

This clonotype was recorded at least ten times. The J gene is TRBJ2-3, the V gene TRBV5-1; no clear D gene. Deletions cut 0 bases from V and 4 bases from J, with 9 bases between. The CDR3 sequence is 14 residues long. Germline V lookup: CDR1 SGHRS, CDR2 YFSETQ. The CDR3 protein is CASSLGQQADTQYF. Here the CDR3 DNA reads TGCGCCAGCAGCTTGGGCCAGCAGGCAGATACGCAGTATTTT.

Only one count was recorded for this clonotype. This chain uses TRBV29-1 with TRBJ1-1, with unresolved D. The CDR3 totals 13 residues. CDR1 and CDR2 from the germline V gene are SQVTM and ANQGSEA. Trimming stripped 8 bases from V and 4 bases from J, with 17 bases between. CDR3 in amino acids: CSYRPGSGTEAFF. CDR3 DNA: TGCAGCTATAGACCCGGGTCGGGCACTGAAGCTTTCTTT.

The V and J genes are TRBV5-5 and TRBJ2-2; 13 nucleotides agree with TRBD2. The length of the CDR3 is 17 residues. The J segment lost 2 bases and the V segment lost 4 bases, leaving 5 bases of the junction unmatched. In germline, CDR1 is SGHKS, CDR2 YYEKEE (reference sequence). The CDR3 DNA is TGTGCCAGCAGCAGAGGACTAGCGGGGGCCAACACCGGGGAGCTGTTTTTT. Its translation: CASSRGLAGANTGELFF.

This clonotype appeared once. CDR3 nucleotide sequence: TGTGCCAGCAGCTTGGGACTGCAAACCTACGAGCAGTACTTC. Translated, it gives CASSLGLQTYEQYF. The J gene is TRBJ2-7, the V gene TRBV5-5, with D hard to call. Germline CDR1 is SGHKS and CDR2 is YYEKEE (reference sequence). The length of the CDR3 is 14 residues. Trimming left V 0 bases short and J 2 bases short, with 9 bases between.

Comments on this clonotype: This may be a read error, as it is one base from a much larger clone. CDR3 protein: CASSPPTSQGDTGELFF. The CDR3 coding sequence is TGTGCCAGCTCACCACCGACGTCCCAAGGGGACACCGGGGAGCTGTTTTTT. V is TRBV18 and J is TRBJ2-2, with TRBD1 as a possible D gene (5 bases). The V end lost 0 bases, the J end lost 3 bases, and 14 bases lay between the germline ends. Looked up from germline, CDR1 is KGHSH and CDR2 is LQKENI. CDR3 length equals 17 residues.